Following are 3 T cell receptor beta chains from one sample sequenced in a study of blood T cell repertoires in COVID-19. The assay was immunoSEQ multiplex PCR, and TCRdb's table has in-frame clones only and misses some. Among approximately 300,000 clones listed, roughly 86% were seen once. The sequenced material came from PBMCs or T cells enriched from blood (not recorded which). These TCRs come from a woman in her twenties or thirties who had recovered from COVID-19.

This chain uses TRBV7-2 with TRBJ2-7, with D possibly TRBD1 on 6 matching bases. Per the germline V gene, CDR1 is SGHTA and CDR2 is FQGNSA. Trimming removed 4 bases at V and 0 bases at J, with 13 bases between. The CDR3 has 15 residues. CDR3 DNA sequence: TGTGCCAGCAGCTATAGGACAGACTACTCCTACGAGCAGTACTTC. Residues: CASSYRTDYSYEQYF.

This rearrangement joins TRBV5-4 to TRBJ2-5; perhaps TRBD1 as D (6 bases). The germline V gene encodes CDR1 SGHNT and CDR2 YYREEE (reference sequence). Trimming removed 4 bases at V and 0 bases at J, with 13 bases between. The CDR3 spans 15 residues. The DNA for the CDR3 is TGTGCCAGCAGCCCCGGACAGCAGTACCAAGAGACCCAGTACTTC. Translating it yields CASSPGQQYQETQYF.

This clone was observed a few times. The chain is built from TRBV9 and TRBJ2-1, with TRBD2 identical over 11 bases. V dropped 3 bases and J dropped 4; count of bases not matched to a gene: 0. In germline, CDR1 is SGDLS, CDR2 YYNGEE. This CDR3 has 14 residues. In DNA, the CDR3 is TGTGCCAGCAGCGGACTAGCGGGGTACAATGAGCAGTTCTTC. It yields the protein CASSGLAGYNEQFF.